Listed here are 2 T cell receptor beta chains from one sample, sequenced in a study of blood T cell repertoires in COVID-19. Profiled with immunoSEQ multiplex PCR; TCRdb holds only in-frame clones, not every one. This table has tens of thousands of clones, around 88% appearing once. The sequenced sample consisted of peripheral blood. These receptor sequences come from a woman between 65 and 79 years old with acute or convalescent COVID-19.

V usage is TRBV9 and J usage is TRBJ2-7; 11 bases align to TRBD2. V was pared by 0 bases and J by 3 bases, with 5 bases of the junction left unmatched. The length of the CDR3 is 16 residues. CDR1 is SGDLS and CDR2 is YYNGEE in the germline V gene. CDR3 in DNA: TGTGCCAGCAGCGTAGTCCCTAGCGGGAGGATCTACGAGCAGTACTTC. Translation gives CASSVVPSGRIYEQYF.

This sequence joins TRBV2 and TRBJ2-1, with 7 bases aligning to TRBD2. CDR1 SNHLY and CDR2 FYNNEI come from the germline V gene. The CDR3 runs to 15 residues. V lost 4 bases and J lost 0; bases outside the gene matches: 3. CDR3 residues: CASSGGRASYNEQFF. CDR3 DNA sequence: TGTGCCAGCAGTGGCGGGAGAGCCTCCTACAATGAGCAGTTCTTC.